The source of this T cell receptor beta chain is a study of vaccination and CD4 T cells after COVID-19. Overall study: There were six male and four female convalescents, and two of them were Hispanic.

Treatment defined: roughly ten-day PBMC culture with coronavirus spike peptide pools or control peptides (ViraFEST assay). Comment on this clonotype: What it binds is not known.

The Oncomine TCR Beta short-read assay was applied to DNA of cultured CD4+ T cells. Researchers extracted genomic DNA from CD4+ T cells that had been cultured. TCRdb processed the PCR reads anew with MiXCR; each CDR3 protein has one entry. The profile shows fewer than 15,000 distinct CDR3 sequences, 40% to 50% of them singletons. Trimming took 1 base from V and 5 from J, leaving 7 bases between them. The V gene's germline CDR1 is KGHDR and CDR2 SFDVKD. This CDR3 is built from 13 residues. The origin of this receptor is a human donor who had recovered from COVID-19. Material: CD4+ T cells from blood, cultured in vitro. The chain carries TRBV24-1 and TRBJ1-2; D gene ambiguous. CDR3 amino acids: CATSDLADYGYTF. CDR3 DNA: TGTGCCACCAGTGATTTAGCAGATTATGGCTACACCTTC.